These 7 T cell receptor beta chains came from one sample sequenced in a study of PD-1 blockade in classical Hodgkin lymphoma. Every patient had relapsed following autologous stem cell transplantation, and cohorts differed in brentuximab vedotin exposure. Assay: immunoSEQ multiplex PCR; the TCRdb copy retains only in-frame clones and omits some. The data contain some 21,000 clones, 70% to 85% of them singletons. Sequenced material: peripheral blood mononuclear cells (PBMCs), taken at baseline. These receptors were obtained from a human donor with classical Hodgkin lymphoma.

The chain recombines TRBV19 with TRBJ1-1; the match to TRBD1 covers 11 bases. The CDR3 runs to 13 residues. The V and J ends lost 6 bases and 3 bases, in that order; junction bases with no gene match: 0. The germline V gene has CDR1 LNHDA and CDR2 SQIVND (reference sequence). CDR3: CASRGQGDTEAFF. The CDR3 nucleotides are TGTGCCAGTAGGGGACAGGGGGACACTGAAGCTTTCTTT. The full variable domain, completed using reference TRBV19 and TRBJ1-1, is DGGITQSPKYLFRKEGQNVTLSCEQNLNHDAMYWYRQDPGQGLRLIYYSQIVNDFQKGDIAEGYSVSREKKESFPLTVTSAQKNPTAFYLCASRGQGDTEAFFGQGTRLTVV.

The V call is TRBV19, the J call TRBJ2-4; perhaps TRBD2 as D (5 bases). V was cut by 6 bases and J by 3 bases, with 15 bases left in between. CDR1 and CDR2 (germline): LNHDA, SQIVND (reference sequence). The CDR3 is 15 amino acids. CDR3 DNA: TGTGCCAGTAGCCCCTTCATAGGAGGCAAAAACATTCAGTACTTC. Translated: CASSPFIGGKNIQYF.

This chain joins TRBV7-9 and TRBJ2-1; no definite D call. Trimming took 6 bases from V and 4 from J, leaving 25 bases between them. Germline CDR1 and CDR2: SEHNR and FQNEAQ (reference sequence). This CDR3 spans 18 amino acids. This CDR3 is CASRPPAASAGGYNEQFF. CDR3 nucleotides: TGTGCCAGCAGACCACCTGCGGCCTCCGCCGGTGGATACAATGAGCAGTTCTTC.

By share of the sample, this clone is medium-sized. This chain uses TRBV28 with TRBJ2-7; D unclear. Trimming pared 2 bases from V and 2 bases from J, leaving 4 bases between. The CDR3 is 12 amino acids. The germline gives CDR1 MDHEN, CDR2 SYDVKM. The CDR3 sequence: CASSLGAYEQYF. The CDR3 DNA reads as TGTGCCAGCAGTTTAGGGGCCTACGAGCAGTACTTC.

The rearrangement uses TRBV27 and TRBJ1-4; D unclear. V was trimmed by 0 bases and J by 0 bases, leaving 17 bases between them. CDR1 and CDR2 (germline): MNHEY, SMNVEV (reference sequence). CDR3 length: 19 amino acids. CDR3 nucleotides: TGTGCCAGCAGTTTATCCACGAGACCCGGACGGACAACTAATGAAAAACTGTTTTTT. Encoded protein: CASSLSTRPGRTTNEKLFF.

This sequence joins TRBV5-6 and TRBJ2-3; either TRBD1 or TRBD2 may fit D (5 bases each). The CDR3 length is 15 residues. V was pared by 3 bases and J by 3 bases, with 14 bases between. Looked up from germline, CDR1 is SGHDT and CDR2 is YYEEEE. CDR3 coding DNA: TGTGCCAGCAGCTGGGACCAGAGGGAGACAGATACGCAGTATTTT. Translated, it gives CASSWDQRETDTQYF. Full variable domain (rest looked up from reference TRBV5-6 and TRBJ2-3): DAGVTQSPTHLIKTRGQQVTLRCSPKSGHDTVSWYQQALGQGPQFIFQYYEEEERQRGNFPDRFSGHQFPNYSSELNVNALLLGDSALYLCASSWDQRETDTQYFGPGTRLTVL.

The V and J genes are TRBV12-5 and TRBJ2-2; 9 bases line up with TRBD2. Germline assignment: CDR1 LGHNT and CDR2 FRNRAP. V trimming: 3 bases; J trimming: 6 bases; junction bases outside the gene matches: 5. The length of the CDR3 is 15 residues. The CDR3 protein is CASGFSVAGAGELFF. DNA for the CDR3: TGTGCTAGTGGTTTTTCGGTAGCGGGAGCCGGGGAGCTGTTTTTT.